These 7 T cell receptor beta chains share one sample of origin, sequenced in a study of shared clonotypes between healthy human individuals. Produced via immunoSEQ multiplex PCR; TCRdb's table is partial and in-frame only. This table has fewer than 1.8 million clones, approximately 98.5% appearing once. Sequenced: naive CD4+ T cells sorted from blood. Subset given: CD45RA+ positively selected. The origin of the receptors is a man in his thirties or forties in good health.

The V and J genes are TRBV6-1 and TRBJ2-3, with D perhaps given as TRBD1 or TRBD2 (7 bases each). The V gene's germline CDR1 is MNHNS and CDR2 SASEGT. This CDR3 region has 16 residues. Trimming shortened V by 3 bases and J by 3 bases, and 16 bases separated the two germline ends. The CDR3 DNA sequence: TGTGCCAGCAGTGAGCAGGGGGGGCTGAGTACAGATACGCAGTATTTT. Its translation is CASSEQGGLSTDTQYF.

The V call is TRBV5-1, the J call TRBJ1-1; no clear D gene. The V end lost 6 bases, the J end lost 3 bases, and 21 bases lay between the germline ends. Germline CDR1 SGHRS, CDR2 YFSETQ. The CDR3 is 16 amino acids. The CDR3 DNA follows: TGCGCCAGCACCCGGGGAGGGCCTGAGGAGCACACTGAAGCTTTCTTT. Protein sequence: CASTRGGPEEHTEAFF.

The chain has TRBV4-1 and TRBJ1-5, with 7 bases matching TRBD1. The CDR3 is 14 amino acids. The ends lost 1 base at V and 5 bases at J; junction bases unmatched: 2. Per germline, CDR1 MGHRA and CDR2 YSYEKL. The CDR3 region is CASSQATGDQPQHF. DNA of the CDR3: TGCGCCAGCAGCCAAGCTACAGGGGATCAGCCCCAGCATTTT.

This chain joins TRBV2 and TRBJ1-2, with a weak D call TRBD1 (6 bases). CDR1 SNHLY and CDR2 FYNNEI come from the germline V gene. V shed 6 bases and J shed 2 bases, with 10 bases lying between them. This CDR3 comprises 13 residues. CDR3 in amino acids: CASSADSNYGYTF. The CDR3 DNA is TGTGCCAGCAGCGCGGACAGCAACTATGGCTACACCTTC.

V and J are TRBV7-6 and TRBJ2-3; TRBD1 or TRBD2 may be the D gene (5 bases each). Germline lookup yields CDR1 SGHVS and CDR2 FNYEAQ. CDR3 length: 17 amino acids. V was clipped by 3 bases and J by 4 bases, with 20 bases between them. CDR3 amino acids: CASSLGPPGPRADTQYF. CDR3 DNA sequence: TGTGCCAGCAGCTTGGGCCCTCCGGGACCCAGGGCAGATACGCAGTATTTT.

V usage is TRBV6-6 and J usage is TRBJ2-1, with 14 bases lining up with TRBD2. The CDR3 loop spans 15 amino acids. The germline gives CDR1 MNHNY, CDR2 SVGAGI (reference sequence). J gave up 7 bases and V 6 bases, and 5 bases lay outside the gene matches. The CDR3 DNA reads as TGTGCCAGCAGCACCGGACTAGCGGGAGGTAATGAGCAGTTCTTC. It codes for CASSTGLAGGNEQFF.

CDR3 nucleotides: TGTGCCATTCAGACAGGGGGCGGGAGCACAGATACGCAGTATTTT. Residues: CAIQTGGGSTDTQYF. The V call is TRBV10-3, the J call TRBJ2-3, with 10 bases fitting TRBD1. Germline V gives CDR1 ENHRY, CDR2 SYGVKD. The V and J ends lost 9 bases and 0 bases, in that order; junction bases with no gene match: 6. The CDR3 loop spans 15 amino acids.